This TCR beta chain stems from a study of shared clonotypes between healthy human individuals. Terminally differentiated effector memory CD45RA+ cells were excluded by CCR7 positive selection of CD45RO-negative cells. Donors were Caucasian adults residing in Nashville, Tennessee, USA. The CDR3 covers 14 residues. From germline, CDR1 is SGHVS and CDR2 FNYEAQ. The germline V and J ends were trimmed by 5 bases and 7 bases, with 17 bases remaining between them. Worth noting for this clone: What it binds is not known.

In the authors' methods: Junction-only immunoSEQ sequences carried no quality scores, so filtering differed. Generated by immunoSEQ multiplex PCR, the TCRdb table keeps only in-frame clones and is missing some. V, J and clone size derive from that table, while D and trimming were established from the DNA sequence. The top ten clones hold around 0.21% of a sample with under 1 million clones, about 96% of them seen once. Findings and caveats of the study: The study found lower generation probabilities in non-shared clonotypes than in those shared by all four donors.

The sequenced sample consisted of naive CD8+ T cells sorted from blood. The V call is TRBV7-6, the J call TRBJ1-1, with TRBD1 as a possible D gene (6 bases). The origin of this receptor is a young man in good health. The CDR3 spells CASSVEGGAVEAFF. CDR3 bases: TGTGCCAGCAGCGTAGAGGGGGGGGCCGTTGAAGCTTTCTTT.